Sequencing of this TCR beta chain was carried out in a study of T cell repertoires in cytomegalovirus infection. Study summary: Both CMV infection and a matching HLA type were indicated by public TCR beta signatures. Overall study findings and caveats: HLA-C-restricted CMV-specific TCR beta clonotypes prevailed in the ex vivo response.

Comment on this clonotype: The antigen remains undetermined.

Germline-derived CDR1 and CDR2 are MNHEY and SMNVEV (reference sequence). This CDR3 is 15 amino acids long. Trimming stripped 2 bases from V and 2 bases from J, with 11 bases between. TCRdb reprocessed the reads via MiXCR and lists one record per CDR3 protein. The sample lists roughly 640,000 distinct CDR3 sequences, 20% to 25% occurring once. This sequence joins TRBV27 and TRBJ2-3; D is unclear. The sequence came from a human donor in good health (CMV status not recorded). Some clones in this sample may be carry-over from other donors' samples. Sequenced sample: CD8+ T cells from PBMCs. DNA of the CDR3: TGTGCCAGCAGTTTAGGCATTCGGAACACAGATACGCAGTATTTT. Translated, it gives CASSLGIRNTDTQYF.